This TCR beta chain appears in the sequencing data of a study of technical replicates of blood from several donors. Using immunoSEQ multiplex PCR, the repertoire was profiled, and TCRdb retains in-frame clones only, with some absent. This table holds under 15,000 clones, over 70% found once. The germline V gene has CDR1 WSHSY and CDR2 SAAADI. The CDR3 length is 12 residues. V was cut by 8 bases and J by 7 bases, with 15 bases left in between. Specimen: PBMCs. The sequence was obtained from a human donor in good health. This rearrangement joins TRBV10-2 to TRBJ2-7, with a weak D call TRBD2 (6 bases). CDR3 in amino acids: CASPPRDWEQYF. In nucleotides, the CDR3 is TGCGCCAGCCCCCCCCGGGACTGGGAGCAGTACTTC.